These T cell receptor beta chains were read from a single sample in a study of shared T cell receptors in the human thymus. TCRdb keeps only in-frame clones here, not all; method: immunoSEQ multiplex PCR. Of tens of thousands of clones in the sample, about 95% were seen once. Source material: thymocytes. The receptors derive from a human donor. Both conserved end residues are part of each CDR3. D genes are given only for firm matches. Expanded clones get a size class; other rows say once, few or many, or leave the size out.

clone size	V gene	J gene	D gene	CDR3 protein	CDR3 DNA
-	TRBV28	TRBJ2-7	-	CASTRGGQGNSMPREQYF	TGTGCCAGCACCCGGGGGGGACAGGGTAATTCGATGCCTCGCGAGCAGTACTTC
-	TRBV4-3	TRBJ2-7	-	CASSQWDRSSYEQYF	TGCGCCAGCAGCCAGTGGGACCGGAGCTCCTACGAGCAGTACTTC
-	TRBV5-1	TRBJ1-3	TRBD1	CASSLGTGDSGNTIYF	TGCGCCAGCAGCTTGGGGACAGGGGACTCTGGAAACACCATATATTTT
few	TRBV9	TRBJ2-7	-	CASSVEGKGFGDYEQYF	TGTGCCAGCAGCGTAGAGGGAAAGGGTTTTGGCGACTACGAGCAGTACTTC
-	TRBV28	TRBJ1-5	-	CASSLKAMSNQPQHF	TGTGCCAGCAGTTTAAAGGCGATGTCGAATCAGCCCCAGCATTTT
-	TRBV28	TRBJ2-3	-	CATSQDTQYF	TGTGCCACTTCGCAGGATACGCAGTATTTT
-	TRBV13	TRBJ2-5	TRBD2	CASTLRTSGRSIQETQYF	TGTGCCAGCACCCTCCGGACTAGCGGACGCTCAATTCAAGAGACCCAGTACTTC
once	TRBV6-6	TRBJ2-1	-	CASSYLAASSYNEQFF	TGTGCCAGCAGTTACCTAGCCGCGAGCTCCTACAATGAGCAGTTCTTC
-	TRBV7-2	TRBJ1-5	-	CASNTSNQPQHF	TGTGCCAGCAATACATCGAATCAGCCCCAGCATTTT
-	TRBV5-6	TRBJ1-1	-	CASSPKTGGAEAFF	TGTGCCAGCAGCCCAAAGACAGGCGGGGCTGAAGCTTTCTTT
-	TRBV15	TRBJ2-3	-	CATSREGRPTTDTQYF	TGTGCCACCAGCAGAGAGGGCAGACCCACCACAGATACGCAGTATTTT
-	TRBV18	TRBJ1-6	-	CASSPRPKIDSPLHF	TGTGCCAGCTCACCGAGGCCAAAGATCGATTCACCCCTCCACTTT
once	TRBV4-1	TRBJ2-5	TRBD2	CASSQGLRETQYF	TGCGCCAGCAGCCAGGGACTACGGGAGACCCAGTACTTC
-	TRBV4-3	TRBJ2-2	-	CASSQESWARTGLGELFF	TGCGCCAGCAGCCAAGAATCTTGGGCTAGAACTGGGCTCGGGGAGCTGTTTTTT
-	TRBV10-3	TRBJ1-5	-	CAISGPGQPQHF	TGTGCCATCAGTGGACCTGGGCAGCCCCAGCATTTT
-	TRBV5-6	TRBJ1-1	-	CASSPELTPNTEAFF	TGTGCCAGCAGCCCAGAATTAACCCCGAACACTGAAGCTTTCTTT
once	TRBV4-1	TRBJ1-2	TRBD1	CASSRQGVVYGYTF	TGCGCCAGCAGCCGACAGGGGGTGGTCTATGGCTACACCTTC
-	TRBV19	TRBJ2-5	-	CASSIGTQVKQETQYF	TGTGCCAGTAGTATAGGGACCCAAGTCAAACAAGAGACCCAGTACTTC
once	TRBV4-3	TRBJ2-7	-	CASSQGGLVPGKHEQYF	TGCGCCAGCAGCCAAGGGGGGTTAGTCCCCGGGAAGCACGAGCAGTACTTC
-	TRBV6-5	TRBJ2-7	TRBD1	CASSLYRDSVAYEQYF	TGTGCCAGCAGTTTATACCGGGACAGTGTCGCCTACGAGCAGTACTTC
-	TRBV14	TRBJ1-5	-	CASSRKVPRDSAFWGNQPQHF	TGTGCCAGCAGCCGTAAGGTCCCCCGGGACTCTGCTTTTTGGGGCAATCAGCCCCAGCATTTT
-	TRBV4-3	TRBJ2-1	-	CASSQEGTKSYNEQFF	TGCGCCAGCAGCCAAGAGGGGACGAAGTCCTACAATGAGCAGTTCTTC
-	TRBV7-2	TRBJ2-5	-	CASSVTRDGETQYF	TGTGCCAGCAGCGTAACCCGGGACGGGGAGACCCAGTACTTC
-	TRBV5-4	TRBJ2-1	TRBD1	CASSLVGTGRNNEQFF	TGTGCCAGCAGCTTGGTCGGGACAGGGAGGAACAATGAGCAGTTCTTC
-	TRBV4-2	TRBJ2-3	-	CASSQVLITDTQYF	TGTGCCAGCAGCCAAGTTCTAATCACAGATACGCAGTATTTT
-	TRBV14	TRBJ1-1	TRBD1	CASSPLRAQGADGSTAEAFF	TGTGCCAGCAGCCCTCTTAGGGCACAGGGGGCGGACGGGAGCACCGCTGAAGCTTTCTTT
-	TRBV9	TRBJ1-6	-	CASSPLCGDSPLHF	TGTGCCAGCAGCCCCTTGTGCGGTGATTCACCCCTCCACTTT
-	TRBV4-1	TRBJ2-3	TRBD2	CASSQGTSGGGGLSTGTQYF	TGCGCCAGCAGCCAAGGGACTAGCGGGGGGGGAGGACTAAGCACAGGTACGCAGTATTTT
-	TRBV21-1	TRBJ2-3	-	CASSKSFSEDTQYF	TGTGCCAGCAGCAAGTCTTTCAGTGAAGATACGCAGTATTTT
-	TRBV10-1	TRBJ2-7	TRBD1	CASSEWDRGGCEQYF	TGCGCCAGCAGTGAATGGGACAGGGGTGGTTGTGAGCAGTACTTC
once	TRBV5-5	TRBJ2-7	TRBD1	CASSTGQGGYEQYF	TGTGCCAGCAGCACAGGACAGGGGGGCTACGAGCAGTACTTC
-	TRBV27	TRBJ1-1	-	CASSWTHTGRNTEAFF	TGTGCCAGCAGTTGGACCCATACCGGCAGGAACACTGAAGCTTTCTTT
-	TRBV10-2	TRBJ2-2	-	CASSEGPEWGELFF	TGCGCCAGCAGTGAGGGTCCCGAGTGGGGGGAGCTGTTTTTT
once	TRBV7-2	TRBJ1-1	-	CASSPHPPFGTSMNTEAFF	TGTGCCAGCAGCCCTCACCCTCCCTTCGGGACGTCTATGAACACTGAAGCTTTCTTT
once	TRBV11-2	TRBJ2-7	-	CASSLMTADEQYF	TGTGCCAGCAGCTTAATGACAGCAGACGAGCAGTACTTC
-	TRBV27	TRBJ1-4	-	CASSLSIAGREKLFF	TGTGCCAGCAGTTTATCGATAGCCGGGCGGGAAAAACTGTTTTTT
-	TRBV19	TRBJ1-2	-	CASSDMGGFWYGYTF	TGTGCCAGTAGTGATATGGGGGGCTTCTGGTATGGCTACACCTTC
-	TRBV7-6	TRBJ1-2	-	CASSLEQGRSYGYTF	TGTGCCAGCAGCTTAGAACAGGGACGGTCCTATGGCTACACCTTC
-	TRBV18	TRBJ2-1	-	CASSPENSNNEQFF	TGTGCCAGCTCACCGGAGAACAGTAACAATGAGCAGTTCTTC